This T cell receptor beta chain was recorded in a study of cytomegalovirus exposure and HLA in healthy donors (dated by TCRdb to the late 2010s). In terms of the full investigation: An earlier analysis of 587 of the donors reported over 250 Gb of sequence data and 100 million to 120 million unique TCR beta sequences obtained from about 180 million T cells. An early release covering roughly 640 HLA-typed donors comprised approximately 300 gigabases of sequencing data and around 80 million unique TCR sequences. Among the roughly 390 genotyped donors, around 81% belonged to the genetic ancestry cluster associated with self-reported Caucasian donors. The study aimed to test whether signatures of past pathogen exposure could be identified by cataloging public T cell receptors. The T cell repertoires of around 670 subjects were profiled by immunosequencing and related to cytomegalovirus serostatus. In addition to the first cohort of roughly 700 subjects, a separate validation cohort of over 90 different subjects was used. High-throughput TCR immunosequencing, statistical association of individual TCRs with disease status, and machine learning were combined to predict cytomegalovirus infection status. To study patterns of TCR occurrence, a later analysis re-analyzed previously published TCR beta repertoires from 500 to 850 donors and added high-resolution HLA genotyping. Rather than using new phenotypic data, the later analysis identified candidate immune exposures from TCR beta sequences and from how often those sequences occurred across donors. To decide whether each TCR beta V gene segment behaved as functional or pseudogenic, an earlier analysis of over 500 of the donors relied on high-throughput TCR beta sequencing. Donor age, sex, ethnicity and CMV serostatus were collected together with the repertoire data. A later genetic analysis took genome-wide SNP genotypes for about 60% of the roughly 670 donors and used that subset as a discovery cohort. Every discovery cohort repertoire had been produced on one sequencing platform. Class I and class II HLA loci were covered by the typing at four-digit resolution. Typing coverage varied by locus: 629-630 donors for A, B, C, DRB1 and DQB1; 500 to 550 for DQA1; more than 600 for DPA1; roughly 450 for DPB1. Because of strong linkage in the cohort, 5 or 6 DR-DQ haplotypes were treated as single units for association and clustering. Across 398 genotyped donors of the cohort, an average of roughly 230,000 unique TCR beta nucleotide sequences per donor were sequenced, and around 20% of those sequences were non-productive.

Overall study outcomes, separate from this receptor: Most CMV-associated TCR beta chains appeared to be HLA-restricted in a later analysis, and the HLA associations seemed to be driven largely by CMV exposure. Correlated functional status among segregating V segments might be attributable to linkage disequilibrium, but an unknown experimental factor could not be ruled out. Because counts were too low, roughly 18 rarely observed V segments, including chromosome 9 orphons, were left out of the earlier analysis of approximately 500 of the donors. A cluster of highly shared sequence variants was judged likely to represent a technical artifact of the sequencing pipeline. A later genetic analysis associated a missense DCLRE1C variant with V-gene and J-gene trimming of TCR beta chains, and an independent cohort replicated the association. According to a later analysis, parvovirus B19, influenza, CMV and Epstein-Barr virus appeared linked to several top co-occurrence clusters. When HLA alleles, especially DR and DQ, strongly co-occurred, attributing TCR associations to individual alleles was difficult. Roughly uniform sequencing depth across donors was assumed in presence/absence analyses, although this assumption may not hold. Specific HLA alleles were associated with 16,951 TCR beta sequences at a false discovery rate of 0.05 in a later analysis. Because the 87-base-pair reads could not distinguish some IMGT-functional V segments, including TRBV6-2 and TRBV6-3, those segments were excluded. Broadly in line with IMGT annotations, most TCR beta V segments showed up in productive rearrangements about 90% or about 30% of the time in an earlier analysis of roughly 590 of the donors. According to a later genetic analysis, donors in an Asian-associated ancestry cluster had fewer N-insertions in productive TCRs than the roughly 660-donor mean. A later analysis found that HLA-associated TCR beta chains were more clonally expanded and had lower generation probabilities than equally common non-associated chains. In a later analysis, TCR association rates were found to vary across HLA loci, with the most associated TCRs seen for DRB1 alleles and the fewest for HLA-C alleles. Because HLA typing was missing for some donors at each locus, association tests included only the typed subset. For the cohort, immune exposure information was limited to CMV serostatus. The classifier was reported to diagnose cytomegalovirus status with high specificity and sensitivity in both the original cohort and the validation cohort. Most TCR sequences were observed very rarely across donors, whereas some public TCRs were present in many individuals. Three of the identified cytomegalovirus-associated TCR beta chains were confirmed in vitro to be specific for cytomegalovirus antigens. A further reported finding was that TCR beta sequences accurately predicted the HLA-A and HLA-B alleles for most subjects in the first cohort. The study listed 170 or so TCR beta chains as associated with cytomegalovirus. According to the authors, the approach could potentially be generalized to other disease states and immunological phenotypes. The cohort was sequenced for TCR beta chains only, and without alpha or paired-chain data the features that could be detected were limited.

The cohort comprised some 680 healthy bone marrow donors. At the time of sampling, every cohort member was nominally healthy, though immune exposures that went unrecorded were likely present. The donor was CMV seropositive and belonged to the group of around 300 seropositive cohort members. Every donor gave a peripheral blood sample, and the peripheral blood mononuclear cells from that sample were used for TCR beta sequencing. Genomic DNA was extracted from the blood cell samples with the Qiagen DNeasy Blood Extraction Kit. Libraries came from the immunoSEQ multiplex PCR assay. For the multiplex PCR, a mixture combining 60 forward primers for TCR Vbeta segments and 13 reverse primers for TCR Jbeta segments was used. A multiplex PCR assay on genomic DNA amplified the CDR3 region of rearranged TCR beta genes. On the Illumina HiSeq System, the amplified TCR beta libraries were sequenced as 87-base-pair reads. Under the source paper's analysis protocol: In a later analysis, tens of millions of unique TCR beta chains were counted across the roughly 700 repertoires, and some 10 million of these chains were shared by at least two donors. To remove PCR and sequencing errors, raw reads were error-corrected and collapsed into unique sequences using a nearest-neighbor algorithm that merged closely related sequences. Alignment of CDR3 sequences to IMGT reference sequences was used to assign V, D and J gene segments. Each retained sequence needed at least a six-nucleotide match to both a V gene segment and a J gene segment. A rearrangement was called productive if the CDR3 had no stop codons and remained in frame with V and J, and every other rearrangement was called non-productive. Following IMGT convention, CDR3 was defined as the stretch from the second conserved V-encoded cysteine to the conserved J-encoded phenylalanine. The earlier analysis of about 590 of the donors excluded sequences that lacked an unambiguous match to a single V gene segment. An earlier analysis of just under 600 of the donors called V segments functional above 56.7% productive rearrangements and segregating when the between-donor standard deviation exceeded 5%. A statistical classification framework was developed to diagnose cytomegalovirus status using the catalog of TCR beta chain sequences. In a later analysis, V and J genes were assigned by comparing TCR nucleotide sequences against IMGT/GENE-DB human TR gene sequences. In a later analysis, CDR3 sequences and most-parsimonious VDJ recombination scenarios were assigned using the TCRdist pipeline. In a later analysis, each TCR beta chain was defined by its CDR3 amino acid sequence together with its V-gene family, and reads without a unique V-gene family were excluded. In a later analysis, around 650 highly shared, low-generation-probability nucleotide sequences were removed to address suspected cross-contamination and a sequencing artifact. For each public chain, a later analysis derived a clonal expansion index from normalized ranks of inferred template counts within each repertoire. In a later analysis, generation probabilities were computed using a VDJ recombination model fitted to out-of-frame rearrangements, and the results were checked against IGoR. In a later analysis, hypergeometric tests were used to score TCR-TCR, TCR-HLA and TCR-CMV co-occurrence, with a repertoire-size bias correction applied to TCR pairs. To estimate false discovery rates, a later analysis permuted the HLA or CMV assignments 20 times. A later analysis grouped co-occurring TCRs with DBSCAN, adding TCRdist sequence similarity when clustering within HLA-allele-positive subsets. For co-occurrence clustering, repertoires with fewer than 30,000 or more than 120,000 public chains were excluded, along with roughly 5 repertoires with anomalous nucleotide sharing. TCRdb limited this immuneACCESS table to in-frame rearrangements with V and J called. A share of clones is missing; checked studies link under half to unresolved V genes, and the rest is unexplained. Clone size and the V and J calls come from that table; the DNA yielded D and trimming. The sample includes approximately 150,000 clones, with roughly 80% observed a single time. The ten largest clones take up approximately 1.2% of the sample.

On this clone: The target of this receptor is not known. Base quality data are lacking; no much larger clone is found one base away.

The germline V gene (reference sequence) yields LNHDA for CDR1 and SQIVND for CDR2. The trim is 1 base for V and 5 bases for J, with a gap of 13 bases between the germline ends. The CDR3 has 15 amino acids, counting the end cysteine and phenylalanine. Only CDR3 DNA remains: 45 bases, in frame from the first base. The chain is assembled from TRBV19 and TRBJ2-3; the best D guess is TRBD1, with 5 bases matching. Sequencing was carried out using PBMCs. This clonotype originated in a man aged 45-65 years in good health and CMV-seropositive. Here the CDR3 is given as CASSIARQSRDTQYF. The bases are TGTGCCAGTAGTATAGCCCGACAGAGCCGAGATACGCAGTATTTT. The CDR3, completed at both ends by the reference TRBV19 and TRBJ2-3 genes, gives the full variable domain DGGITQSPKYLFRKEGQNVTLSCEQNLNHDAMYWYRQDPGQGLRLIYYSQIVNDFQKGDIAEGYSVSREKKESFPLTVTSAQKNPTAFYLCASSIARQSRDTQYFGPGTRLTVL.